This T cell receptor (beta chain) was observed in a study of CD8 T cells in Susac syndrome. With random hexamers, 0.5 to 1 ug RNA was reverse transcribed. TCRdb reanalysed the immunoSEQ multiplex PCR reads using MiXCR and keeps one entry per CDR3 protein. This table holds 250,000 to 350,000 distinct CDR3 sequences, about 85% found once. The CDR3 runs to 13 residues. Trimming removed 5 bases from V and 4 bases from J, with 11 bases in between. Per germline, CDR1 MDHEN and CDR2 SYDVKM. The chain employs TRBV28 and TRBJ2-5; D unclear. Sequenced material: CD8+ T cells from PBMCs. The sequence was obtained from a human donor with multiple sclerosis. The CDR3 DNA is TGTGCCAGCAGTCTCCGCTACGGAGAGACCCAGTACTTC. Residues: CASSLRYGETQYF.